This TCR beta chain derives from a study of T-cell memory formation after mild COVID-19. Study-wide context: TCR clusters showed largely donor specificity.

MiXCR, run by TCRdb on the 5' RACE reads, gives a single entry per CDR3 protein. The table records about 430,000 distinct CDR3 sequences, 20% to 25% of them present only once. The sample holds a few counts of this clonotype. The antigen remains undetermined. Unmatched junction bases numbered 8, after V lost 0 bases and J lost 5 bases. The CDR3 is 17 residues long. Germline assignment: CDR1 LNHNV and CDR2 YYDKDF (reference sequence). Notes on the study in general: Among clones contracting day 15 to 85, CD4/CD8 was balanced, whereas later expanders leaned CD4+. The appearance of some responding clones in pre-infection memory suggested that cross-reactive memory joined. Mainly in CM and EM were contracting CD4+ clones; CD8+ were in EMRA.

The chain joins TRBV15 to TRBJ1-5; TRBD1 agrees at 9 bases. The specimen sequenced was PBMCs or a T cell subset sorted from them (not recorded which). The receptor was derived from an adult woman who had mild COVID-19 (a few samples of this study predate the infection). Cell type and time point are not known. CDR3 amino acids: CATSRDWGTGIDQPQHF. The CDR3 bases are TGTGCCACCAGCAGAGACTGGGGGACAGGGATCGATCAGCCCCAGCATTTT.